This T cell receptor (beta chain) appears in the sequencing data of a study of radiotherapy plus CTLA-4 blockade in lung cancer. Clones were sequenced by immunoSEQ multiplex PCR, and TCRdb holds only the in-frame ones, with some missing. The sample holds about 59,000 clones; approximately 79% are singletons and the top ten take 2.9%. Worth noting for this clone: The antigen is undetermined.

Study-level points and caveats: In blood, tumor-derived TCR clones expanded after radiotherapy plus ipilimumab.

This CDR3 is 13 amino acids long. Trimming left V 6 bases short and J 4 bases short, with 9 bases between. Germline V gene lookup returns CDR1 SNHLY and CDR2 FYNNEI. This sequence was found in a human donor with non-small cell lung cancer who had a complete response to radiotherapy plus ipilimumab. V is TRBV2 and J is TRBJ2-2; tentatively, D is TRBD1 (5 bases). Specimen: peripheral blood, collected from a patient treated with radiotherapy plus ipilimumab. The CDR3 loop is CASRDRPTGELFF. The CDR3 DNA is TGTGCCAGCAGAGACAGACCCACCGGGGAGCTGTTTTTT.